This T cell receptor beta chain appears in the sequencing data of a study of OX40 agonist ivuxolimab in advanced cancers. Regarding the study as a whole: At doses 0.1 to 3.0 mg/kg, CD4+ and CD8+ clones expanded.

Here immunoSEQ multiplex PCR was the method, and the copy in TCRdb shows in-frame clones only, minus some. The sample lists about 33,000 clones, approximately 80% seen once, with around 10% in the top ten. From germline, CDR1 is SQVTM and CDR2 ANQGSEA. The CDR3 covers 16 residues. The V end was cut by 2 bases, the J end by 7 bases, with 23 bases between. About this clone itself: No antigen is known for it.

Exclusion applied to patients with autoimmune disease history or systemic immunosuppression. The source material was CD4+ or CD8+ T cells sorted from blood, sampled in a trial of the OX40 agonist ivuxolimab. The sequence came from an adult with an advanced solid tumor such as melanoma, head and neck, liver or kidney cancer. The chain carries TRBV29-1 and TRBJ1-2; a weak D match, TRBD1 (5 bases). In DNA, the CDR3 is TGCAGCGTTGAATTTCGGGGCAAGGGTTTTTTTGGTGGCTACACCTTC. Its translation is CSVEFRGKGFFGGYTF. The variable domain in full, with the rest retrieved from reference TRBV29-1 and TRBJ1-2, is SAVISQKPSRDICQRGTSLTIQCQVDSQVTMMFWYRQQPGQSLTLIATANQGSEATYESGFVIDKFPISRPNLTFSTLTVSNMSPEDSSIYLCSVEFRGKGFFGGYTFGSGTRLTVV.